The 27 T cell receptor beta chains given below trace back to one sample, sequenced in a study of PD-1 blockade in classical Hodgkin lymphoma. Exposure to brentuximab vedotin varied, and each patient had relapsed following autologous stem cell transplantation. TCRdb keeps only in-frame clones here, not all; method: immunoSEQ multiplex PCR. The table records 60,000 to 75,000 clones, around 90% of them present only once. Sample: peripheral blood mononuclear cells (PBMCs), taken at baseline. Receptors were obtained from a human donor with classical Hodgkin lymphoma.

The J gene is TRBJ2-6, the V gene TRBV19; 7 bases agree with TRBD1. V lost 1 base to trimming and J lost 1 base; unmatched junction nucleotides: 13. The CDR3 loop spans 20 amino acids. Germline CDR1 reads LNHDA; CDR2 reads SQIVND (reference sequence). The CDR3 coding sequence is TGTGCCAGTAGTATAGGACAGGGACAGAGAAACCTTTCTGGGGCCAACGTCCTGACTTTC. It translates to CASSIGQGQRNLSGANVLTF.

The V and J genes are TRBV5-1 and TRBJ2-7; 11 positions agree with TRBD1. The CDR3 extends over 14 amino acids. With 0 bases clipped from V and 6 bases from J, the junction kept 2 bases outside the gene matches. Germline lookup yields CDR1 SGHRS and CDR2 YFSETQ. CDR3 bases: TGCGCCAGCAGCTTGGCCGGGACAGGGGGCGAGCAGTACTTC. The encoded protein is CASSLAGTGGEQYF.

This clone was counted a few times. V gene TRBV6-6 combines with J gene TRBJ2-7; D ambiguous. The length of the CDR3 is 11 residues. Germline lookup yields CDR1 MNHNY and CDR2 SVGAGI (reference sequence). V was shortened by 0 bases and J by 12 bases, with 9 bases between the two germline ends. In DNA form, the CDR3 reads TGTGCCAGCAGTTACTCCAGCCGTCGGTACTTC. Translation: CASSYSSRRYF.

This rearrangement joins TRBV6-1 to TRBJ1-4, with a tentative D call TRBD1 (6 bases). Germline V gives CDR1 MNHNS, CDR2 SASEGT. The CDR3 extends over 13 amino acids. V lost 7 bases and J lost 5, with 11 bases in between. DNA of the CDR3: TGTGCCAGCAAGCACAGGGTAAATGAAAAACTGTTTTTT. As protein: CASKHRVNEKLFF.

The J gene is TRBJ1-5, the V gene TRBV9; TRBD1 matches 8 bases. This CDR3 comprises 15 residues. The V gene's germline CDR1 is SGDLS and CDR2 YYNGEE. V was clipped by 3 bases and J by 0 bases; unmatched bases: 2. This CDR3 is CASSATGDSNQPQHF. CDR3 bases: TGTGCCAGCAGCGCGACAGGGGATAGCAATCAGCCCCAGCATTTT.

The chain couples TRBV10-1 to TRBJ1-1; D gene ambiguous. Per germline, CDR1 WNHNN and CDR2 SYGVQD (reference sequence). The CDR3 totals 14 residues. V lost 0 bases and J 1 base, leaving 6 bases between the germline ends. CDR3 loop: CASSESWGNTEAFF. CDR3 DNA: TGCGCCAGCAGTGAGTCGTGGGGGAACACTGAAGCTTTCTTT.

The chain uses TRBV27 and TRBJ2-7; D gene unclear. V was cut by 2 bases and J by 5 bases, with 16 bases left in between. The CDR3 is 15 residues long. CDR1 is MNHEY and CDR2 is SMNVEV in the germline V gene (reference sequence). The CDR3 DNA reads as TGTGCCAGCAGTTTAATCCGCGAAACATCCCACGAGCAGTACTTC. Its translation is CASSLIRETSHEQYF.

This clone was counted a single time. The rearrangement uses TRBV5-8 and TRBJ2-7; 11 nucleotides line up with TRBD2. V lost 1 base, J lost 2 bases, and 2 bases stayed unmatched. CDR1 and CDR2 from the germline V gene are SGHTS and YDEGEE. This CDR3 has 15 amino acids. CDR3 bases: TGTGCCAGCAGCTTGTCTAGCGGGAGGACCTACGAGCAGTACTTC. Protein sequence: CASSLSSGRTYEQYF.

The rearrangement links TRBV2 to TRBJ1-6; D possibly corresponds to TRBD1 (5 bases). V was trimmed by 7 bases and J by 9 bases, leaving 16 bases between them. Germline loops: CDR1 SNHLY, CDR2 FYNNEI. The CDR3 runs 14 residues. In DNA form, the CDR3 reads TGTGCCAGCATCGCAACAGGTCCTAGTTCACCCCTCCACTTT. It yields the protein CASIATGPSSPLHF.

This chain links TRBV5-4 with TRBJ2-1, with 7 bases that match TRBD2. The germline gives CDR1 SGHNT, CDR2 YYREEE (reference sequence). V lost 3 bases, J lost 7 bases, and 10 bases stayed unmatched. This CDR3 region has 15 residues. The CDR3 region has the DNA TGTGCCAGCAGCTCCCGAGGGAGGGCCGTAAATGAGCAGTTCTTC. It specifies CASSSRGRAVNEQFF.

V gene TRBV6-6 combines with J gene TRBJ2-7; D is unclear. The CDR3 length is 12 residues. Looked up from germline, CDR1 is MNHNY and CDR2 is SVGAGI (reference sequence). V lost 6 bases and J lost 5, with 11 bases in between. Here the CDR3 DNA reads TGTGCCAGCAGACTTACAACCCACGAGCAGTACTTC. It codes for CASRLTTHEQYF.

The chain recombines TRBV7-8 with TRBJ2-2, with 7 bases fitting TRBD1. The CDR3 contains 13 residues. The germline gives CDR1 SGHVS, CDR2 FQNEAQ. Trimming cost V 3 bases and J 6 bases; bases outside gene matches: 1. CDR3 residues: CASSLQGAGELFF. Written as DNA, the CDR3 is TGTGCCAGCAGCTTGCAGGGGGCCGGGGAGCTGTTTTTT.

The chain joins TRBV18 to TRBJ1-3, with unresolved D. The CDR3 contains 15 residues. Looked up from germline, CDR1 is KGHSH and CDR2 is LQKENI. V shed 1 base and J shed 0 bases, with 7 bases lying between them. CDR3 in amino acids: CASSPQASSGNTIYF. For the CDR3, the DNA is TGTGCCAGCTCACCACAGGCGAGCTCTGGAAACACCATATATTTT. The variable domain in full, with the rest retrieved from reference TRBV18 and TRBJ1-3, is NAGVMQNPRHLVRRRGQEARLRCSPMKGHSHVYWYRQLPEEGLKFMVYLQKENIIDESGMPKERFSAEFPKEGPSILRIQQVVRGDSAAYFCASSPQASSGNTIYFGEGSWLTVV.

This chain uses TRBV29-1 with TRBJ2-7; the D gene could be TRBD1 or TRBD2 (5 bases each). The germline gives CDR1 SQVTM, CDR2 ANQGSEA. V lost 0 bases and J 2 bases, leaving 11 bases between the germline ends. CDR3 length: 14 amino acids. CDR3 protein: CSVEEGDGPYEQYF. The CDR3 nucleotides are TGCAGCGTTGAAGAGGGGGACGGACCCTACGAGCAGTACTTC.

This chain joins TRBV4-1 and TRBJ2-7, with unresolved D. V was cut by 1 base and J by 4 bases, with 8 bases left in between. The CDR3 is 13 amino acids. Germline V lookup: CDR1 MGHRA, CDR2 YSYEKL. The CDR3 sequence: CASSQASQYEQYF. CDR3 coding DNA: TGCGCCAGCAGCCAAGCCTCTCAGTACGAGCAGTACTTC.

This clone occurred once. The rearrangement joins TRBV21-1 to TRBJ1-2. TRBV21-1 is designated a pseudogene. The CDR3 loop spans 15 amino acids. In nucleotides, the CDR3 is TGTGCCAGCAGCAACCCTGTTCCCAATAACTATGGCTACACCTTC. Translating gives CASSNPVPNNYGYTF.

CDR3 sequence: CAITSGRENTGELFF. In DNA, the CDR3 is TGTGCCATCACCAGCGGGAGAGAGAACACCGGGGAGCTGTTTTTT. This chain links TRBV5-4 with TRBJ2-2; 8 nucleotides line up with TRBD2. The CDR3 is 15 amino acids. Germline CDR1 is SGHNT and CDR2 is YYREEE (reference sequence). V shed 9 bases and J 1 base; nucleotides not matched to a gene: 8.

CDR3 region: CASSLHGGVDNEQFF. CDR3 nucleotides: TGTGCCAGCAGCTTACACGGGGGGGTCGACAATGAGCAGTTCTTC. This chain joins TRBV7-8 and TRBJ2-1; 8 bases agree with TRBD2. CDR3 size: 15 residues. Germline V gene data show CDR1 as SGHVS and CDR2 as FQNEAQ. V was pared by 2 bases and J by 5 bases, with 5 bases of the junction left unmatched.

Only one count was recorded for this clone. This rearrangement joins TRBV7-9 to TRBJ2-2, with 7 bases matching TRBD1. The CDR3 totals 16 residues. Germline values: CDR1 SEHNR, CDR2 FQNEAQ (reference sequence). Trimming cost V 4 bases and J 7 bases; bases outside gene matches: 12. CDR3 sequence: CASSSTGLDNSGELFF. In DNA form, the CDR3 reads TGTGCCAGCAGCTCGACAGGGTTGGATAATAGCGGGGAGCTGTTTTTT.

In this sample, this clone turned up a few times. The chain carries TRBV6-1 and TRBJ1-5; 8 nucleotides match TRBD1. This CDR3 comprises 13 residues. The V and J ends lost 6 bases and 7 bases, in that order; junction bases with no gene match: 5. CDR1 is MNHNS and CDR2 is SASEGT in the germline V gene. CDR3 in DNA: TGTGCCAGCAGCGGACAGGGTCCCCAGCCCCAGCATTTT. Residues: CASSGQGPQPQHF.

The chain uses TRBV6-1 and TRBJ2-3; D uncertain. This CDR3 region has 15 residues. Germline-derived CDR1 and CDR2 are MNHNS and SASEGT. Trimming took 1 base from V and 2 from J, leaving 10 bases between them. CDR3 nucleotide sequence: TGTGCCAGCAGTGAAGTCTCTACCGCCACAGATACGCAGTATTTT. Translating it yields CASSEVSTATDTQYF.

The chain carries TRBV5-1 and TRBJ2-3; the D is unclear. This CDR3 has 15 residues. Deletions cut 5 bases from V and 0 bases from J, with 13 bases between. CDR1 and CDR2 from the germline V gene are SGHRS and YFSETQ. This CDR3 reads CASRGNIPSTDTQYF. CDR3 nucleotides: TGCGCCAGCAGGGGCAACATACCTAGCACAGATACGCAGTATTTT.

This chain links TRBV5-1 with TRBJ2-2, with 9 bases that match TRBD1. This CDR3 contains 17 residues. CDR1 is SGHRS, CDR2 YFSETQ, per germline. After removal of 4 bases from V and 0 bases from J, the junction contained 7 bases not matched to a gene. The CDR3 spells CASSRVQGAPNTGELFF. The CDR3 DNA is TGCGCCAGCAGCAGGGTACAGGGGGCGCCGAACACCGGGGAGCTGTTTTTT.

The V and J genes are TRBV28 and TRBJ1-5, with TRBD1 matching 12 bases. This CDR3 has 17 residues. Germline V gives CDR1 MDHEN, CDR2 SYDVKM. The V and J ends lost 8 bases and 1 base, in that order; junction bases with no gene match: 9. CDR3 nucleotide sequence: TGTGCCAGCTACTCGGGGACAGGGGGCGAGAGCAATCAGCCCCAGCATTTT. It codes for CASYSGTGGESNQPQHF.

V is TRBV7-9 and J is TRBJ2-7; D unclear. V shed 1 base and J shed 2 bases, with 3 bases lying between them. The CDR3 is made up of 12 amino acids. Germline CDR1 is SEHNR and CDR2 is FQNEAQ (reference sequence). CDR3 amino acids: CASSLEAYEQYF. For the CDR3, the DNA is TGTGCCAGCAGCTTAGAAGCCTACGAGCAGTACTTC.

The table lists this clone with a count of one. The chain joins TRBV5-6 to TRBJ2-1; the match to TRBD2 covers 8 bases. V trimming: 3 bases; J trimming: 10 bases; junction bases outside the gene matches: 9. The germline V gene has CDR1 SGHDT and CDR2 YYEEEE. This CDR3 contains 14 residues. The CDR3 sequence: CASSSGLGLGEQFF. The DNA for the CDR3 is TGTGCCAGCAGCTCGGGACTAGGGTTAGGAGAGCAGTTCTTC.

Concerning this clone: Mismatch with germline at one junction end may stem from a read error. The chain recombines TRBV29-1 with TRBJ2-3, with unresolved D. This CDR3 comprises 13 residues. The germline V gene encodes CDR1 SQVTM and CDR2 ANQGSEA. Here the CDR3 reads CSVASGPTVPPQF. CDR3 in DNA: TGCAGCGTCGCCAGTGGTCCTACCGTTCCCCCACAATTT.